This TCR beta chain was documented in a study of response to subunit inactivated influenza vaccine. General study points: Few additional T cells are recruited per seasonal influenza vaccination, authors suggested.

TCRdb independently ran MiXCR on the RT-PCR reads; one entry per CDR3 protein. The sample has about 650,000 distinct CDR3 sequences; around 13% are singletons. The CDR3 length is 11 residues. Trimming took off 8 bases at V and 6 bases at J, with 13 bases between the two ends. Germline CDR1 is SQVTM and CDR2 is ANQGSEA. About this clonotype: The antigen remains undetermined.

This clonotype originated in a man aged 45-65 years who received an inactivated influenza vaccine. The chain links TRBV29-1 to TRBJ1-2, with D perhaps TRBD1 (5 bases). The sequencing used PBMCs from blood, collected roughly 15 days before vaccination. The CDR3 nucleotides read TGCAGCTCCCGGGGGGTTGATGGCTACACCTTC. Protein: CSSRGVDGYTF. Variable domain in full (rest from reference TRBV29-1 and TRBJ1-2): SAVISQKPSRDICQRGTSLTIQCQVDSQVTMMFWYRQQPGQSLTLIATANQGSEATYESGFVIDKFPISRPNLTFSTLTVSNMSPEDSSIYLCSSRGVDGYTFGSGTRLTVV.